The 23 T cell receptor beta chains below all came from one sample that was sequenced in a study of blood T cell repertoires in COVID-19. Repertoires were generated with immunoSEQ multiplex PCR, while TCRdb's copy carries only in-frame clones and drops some. Of around 64,000 clones in the sample, roughly 89% were seen once. Sample: peripheral blood. These receptors all come from a man in his thirties or forties with acute or convalescent COVID-19.

The V gene is TRBV13, the J gene TRBJ1-1; D remains unclear. The CDR3 runs 13 residues. V lost 0 bases to trimming and J lost 7 bases, with 9 bases between them. In germline, CDR1 is PRHDT, CDR2 FYEKMQ (reference sequence). The CDR3 DNA reads as TGTGCCAGCAGCTTAGGTGCAGGTAATGAAGCTTTCTTT. Protein sequence: CASSLGAGNEAFF. Full variable domain (remainder filled in from reference TRBV13 and TRBJ1-1): AAGVIQSPRHLIKEKRETATLKCYPIPRHDTVYWYQQGPGQDPQFLISFYEKMQSDKGSIPDRFSAQQFSDYHSELNMSSLELGDSALYFCASSLGAGNEAFFGQGTRLTVV.

This sequence joins TRBV3-1 (or the pseudogene TRBV3-2) and TRBJ2-3, with TRBD2 identical over 7 bases. The CDR3 loop spans 13 amino acids. CDR1 and CDR2 from the germline V gene are LGHDT and YNNKEL (reference sequence). The junction had 10 bases not matched to a gene; V was cut back by 3 bases and J by 13 bases. In DNA, the CDR3 is TGTGCCAGCAGCCATTTAGGGGAGGGTCGCAAGTATTTT. Its translation is CASSHLGEGRKYF.

J is TRBJ1-5 and V is TRBV2, with a weak D call TRBD1 (5 bases). With 4 bases removed from V and 2 bases from J, the gap between germline ends came to 9 bases. Germline lookup yields CDR1 SNHLY and CDR2 FYNNEI. The CDR3 sequence is 14 residues long. The CDR3: CASSGGLGNQPQHF. As DNA, the CDR3 is TGTGCCAGCAGTGGGGGCCTCGGCAATCAGCCCCAGCATTTT.

A note on this clone: This CDR3 is also generated by other DNA sequences in the sample. The chain couples TRBV27 to TRBJ1-1; TRBD1 might be the D (6 bases). V was cut by 5 bases and J by 4 bases, with 11 bases left in between. CDR1 and CDR2 from the germline V gene are MNHEY and SMNVEV (reference sequence). This CDR3 comprises 13 residues. The CDR3 is CASSLQGPTEAFF. CDR3 in DNA: TGTGCCAGCAGTCTCCAGGGGCCCACTGAAGCTTTCTTT.

The rearrangement links TRBV9 to TRBJ2-1; tentative D call: TRBD2 (5 bases). Germline V gene sequence: CDR1 SGDLS, CDR2 YYNGEE. CDR3 length: 15 amino acids. Trimming stripped 2 bases from V and 2 bases from J, with 11 bases between. CDR3 sequence reads: CASSVTGNPYNEQFF. Here the CDR3 DNA reads TGTGCCAGCAGCGTTACGGGAAACCCCTACAATGAGCAGTTCTTC.

The chain combines TRBV24-1 with TRBJ2-1; D remains ambiguous. Germline CDR1 is KGHDR and CDR2 is SFDVKD. CDR3 size: 16 residues. The ends were cut back, 3 bases at V and 10 bases at J, with 21 bases in the middle. DNA for the CDR3: TGTGCCACCAGTGATGGTGGCGTTGGGCTCAAAGGAGAGCAGTTCTTC. Amino acid sequence: CATSDGGVGLKGEQFF.

The J gene is TRBJ2-1, the V gene TRBV18; 10 bases line up with TRBD2. The CDR3 consists of 14 residues. Germline V gene sequence: CDR1 KGHSH, CDR2 LQKENI. The V and J ends lost 6 bases and 6 bases, in that order; junction bases with no gene match: 5. The CDR3 sequence is CASSPSGRANEQFF. CDR3 sequence (DNA): TGTGCCAGCTCGCCCAGCGGGAGGGCCAATGAGCAGTTCTTC.

This clone came up a few times. The rearrangement uses TRBV7-2 and TRBJ1-1; 8 bases are a match to TRBD1. CDR1 and CDR2 (germline): SGHTA, FQGNSA. The CDR3 runs to 14 residues. Trimming took 4 bases from V and 7 from J; bases not matched to a gene: 8. CDR3 DNA sequence: TGTGCCAGCAGCTCTGCACAGGGGGTCATTGAAGCTTTCTTT. It encodes CASSSAQGVIEAFF.

This clone was found once. The chain links TRBV7-9 to TRBJ1-2; 7 nucleotides align to TRBD1. Trimming took 5 bases from V and 1 from J; bases not matched to a gene: 7. CDR3 length equals 15 residues. Germline assignment: CDR1 SEHNR and CDR2 FQNEAQ (reference sequence). CDR3 sequence reads: CASSPTGQINYGYTF. The CDR3, as DNA: TGTGCCAGCAGCCCCACGGGACAGATTAACTATGGCTACACCTTC. The full variable domain, in which reference TRBV7-9 and TRBJ1-2 provide the parts outside the CDR3, is DTGVSQNPRHKITKRGQNVTFRCDPISEHNRLYWYRQTLGQGPEFLTYFQNEAQLEKSRLLSDRFSAERPKGSFSTLEIQRTEQGDSAMYLCASSPTGQINYGYTFGSGTRLTVV.

The V and J genes are TRBV19 and TRBJ1-4; TRBD1 might be the D (5 bases). The CDR3 spans 17 residues. Looked up from germline, CDR1 is LNHDA and CDR2 is SQIVND (reference sequence). Deletions cut 3 bases from V and 0 bases from J, with 14 bases between. The CDR3 region is CASSIQGTFATNEKLFF. The CDR3 DNA reads as TGTGCCAGTAGTATCCAGGGAACCTTCGCAACTAATGAAAAACTGTTTTTT.

The sample holds a few counts of this clone. V is TRBV28 and J is TRBJ2-7; TRBD2 matches at 9 bases. CDR1 and CDR2 (germline): MDHEN, SYDVKM. J gave up 2 bases and V 1 base, and 15 bases lay outside the gene matches. The CDR3 has 19 residues. CDR3 in amino acids: CASSLSSGSGGPIPYEQYV. The CDR3 DNA sequence: TGTGCCAGCAGTTTATCTTCGGGAAGCGGGGGGCCAATACCCTACGAGCAGTACGTC.

The chain couples TRBV27 to TRBJ2-1; TRBD2 agrees at 7 bases. The CDR3 has 21 residues. Trimming at V came to 5 bases and at J to 8 bases, leaving 30 bases not matched to a gene. Per the germline V gene, CDR1 is MNHEY and CDR2 is SMNVEV (reference sequence). CDR3 loop: CASSDFLPPTAGGRGVDEQFF. The CDR3 DNA reads as TGTGCCAGCAGTGACTTTCTCCCCCCGACGGCCGGGGGTCGGGGGGTAGATGAGCAGTTCTTC.

The V and J genes are TRBV30 and TRBJ2-7; no firm D call. V was clipped by 2 bases and J by 3 bases, with 14 bases between them. The CDR3 is 14 amino acids. The germline V gene encodes CDR1 GTSNPN and CDR2 SVGIG (reference sequence). CDR3 sequence reads: CAWSFSGGNYEQYF. The CDR3 DNA is TGTGCCTGGAGTTTCTCGGGTGGAAACTACGAGCAGTACTTC. Variable domain in full (rest from reference TRBV30 and TRBJ2-7): SQTIHQWPATLVQPVGSPLSLECTVEGTSNPNLYWYRQAAGRGLQLLFYSVGIGQISSEVPQNLSASRPQDRQFILSSKKLLLSDSGFYLCAWSFSGGNYEQYFGPGTRLTVT.

The CDR3 nucleotides are TGTGCCAGCTCACCGGAGATGCGGGAAGAAAAACTGTTTTTT. It codes for CASSPEMREEKLFF. The chain couples TRBV18 to TRBJ1-4; D is ambiguous. Trimming cost V 3 bases and J 8 bases, with 13 bases left between them. This CDR3 spans 14 amino acids. Germline-derived CDR1 and CDR2 are KGHSH and LQKENI.

The V gene is TRBV3-1 (or the pseudogene TRBV3-2), the J gene TRBJ1-6, with 7 bases aligning to TRBD1. After removal of 3 bases from V and 9 bases from J, the junction contained 2 bases not matched to a gene. This CDR3 comprises 13 residues. The germline V gene has CDR1 LGHDT and CDR2 YNNKEL (reference sequence). CDR3 protein: CASSQGTVSPLHF. The CDR3 nucleotides are TGTGCCAGCAGCCAGGGGACAGTTTCACCCCTCCACTTT.

The rearrangement uses TRBV5-4 and TRBJ2-7; TRBD2 might be the D (5 bases). The CDR3 runs 14 residues. V was trimmed by 3 bases and J by 1 base, leaving 11 bases between them. CDR1 and CDR2 from the germline V gene are SGHNT and YYREEE (reference sequence). CDR3: CASSSGKVSYEQYF. CDR3 nucleotides: TGTGCCAGCAGCTCGGGAAAAGTTTCCTACGAGCAGTACTTC. The full variable domain, completed using reference TRBV5-4 and TRBJ2-7, is ETGVTQSPTHLIKTRGQQVTLRCSSQSGHNTVSWYQQALGQGPQFIFQYYREEENGRGNFPPRFSGLQFPNYSSELNVNALELDDSALYLCASSSGKVSYEQYFGPGTRLTVT.

The V and J genes are TRBV5-1 and TRBJ2-1, with D uncertain. The germline V gene encodes CDR1 SGHRS and CDR2 YFSETQ. The CDR3 contains 17 residues. The V end was cut by 6 bases, the J end by 1 base, with 20 bases between. The CDR3 DNA sequence: TGCGCCAGCAAAATAAGCTTTTTTAGTAAGTCCTACAATGAGCAGTTCTTC. This gives the protein CASKISFFSKSYNEQFF.

V and J are TRBV13 and TRBJ1-1; D is unclear. Germline assignment: CDR1 PRHDT and CDR2 FYEKMQ (reference sequence). The CDR3 is 13 amino acids. Trimming removed 5 bases at V and 6 bases at J, with 13 bases between. The CDR3 coding sequence is TGTGCCAGCAGCCGGACTCCGAAATCTGAAGCTTTCTTT. The encoded protein is CASSRTPKSEAFF.

The chain has TRBV7-6 and TRBJ1-1, with D tentatively TRBD1 (6 bases). V dropped 2 bases and J dropped 1 base, with 11 bases sitting between them. The CDR3 length is 15 residues. CDR1 and CDR2 from the germline V gene are SGHVS and FNYEAQ. CDR3 coding DNA: TGTGCCAGCAGCTTATTACTACAGGGGAACACTGAAGCTTTCTTT. This codes for CASSLLLQGNTEAFF.

This clone was detected once. The chain is built from TRBV2 and TRBJ2-2, with TRBD1 matching over 7 bases. CDR1 is SNHLY and CDR2 is FYNNEI in the germline V gene. The CDR3 has 16 residues. Unmatched junction bases numbered 8, after V lost 2 bases and J lost 5 bases. The CDR3 DNA reads as TGTGCCAGCAGTGAACTTTCAACAGGGGAAACCGGGGAGCTGTTTTTT. Amino acid sequence: CASSELSTGETGELFF.

The chain recombines TRBV5-5 with TRBJ2-5, with 8 bases aligning to TRBD2. The CDR3 runs to 15 residues. V gave up 3 bases and J gave up 3 bases; unmatched junction bases: 7. Germline CDR1 and CDR2: SGHKS and YYEKEE (reference sequence). CDR3 residues: CASSSTGTSEETQYF. DNA of the CDR3: TGTGCCAGCAGCTCGACCGGGACTAGTGAAGAGACCCAGTACTTC.

V and J are TRBV5-6 and TRBJ1-2, with 7 bases aligning to TRBD1. This CDR3 region has 16 residues. Germline CDR1 is SGHDT and CDR2 is YYEEEE. With 4 bases clipped from V and 1 base from J, the junction kept 10 bases outside the gene matches. CDR3 nucleotide sequence: TGTGCCAGCAGCCACTCGTACAGGGGATTTAACTATGGCTACACCTTC. This codes for CASSHSYRGFNYGYTF.

The rearrangement links TRBV18 to TRBJ2-2; the D gene is possibly TRBD1 (6 bases). V lost 3 bases and J lost 3, with 8 bases in between. Per germline, CDR1 KGHSH and CDR2 LQKENI. This CDR3 comprises 14 residues. This CDR3 is CASSPRTDTGELFF. CDR3 sequence (DNA): TGTGCCAGCTCACCCCGGACAGACACCGGGGAGCTGTTTTTT.